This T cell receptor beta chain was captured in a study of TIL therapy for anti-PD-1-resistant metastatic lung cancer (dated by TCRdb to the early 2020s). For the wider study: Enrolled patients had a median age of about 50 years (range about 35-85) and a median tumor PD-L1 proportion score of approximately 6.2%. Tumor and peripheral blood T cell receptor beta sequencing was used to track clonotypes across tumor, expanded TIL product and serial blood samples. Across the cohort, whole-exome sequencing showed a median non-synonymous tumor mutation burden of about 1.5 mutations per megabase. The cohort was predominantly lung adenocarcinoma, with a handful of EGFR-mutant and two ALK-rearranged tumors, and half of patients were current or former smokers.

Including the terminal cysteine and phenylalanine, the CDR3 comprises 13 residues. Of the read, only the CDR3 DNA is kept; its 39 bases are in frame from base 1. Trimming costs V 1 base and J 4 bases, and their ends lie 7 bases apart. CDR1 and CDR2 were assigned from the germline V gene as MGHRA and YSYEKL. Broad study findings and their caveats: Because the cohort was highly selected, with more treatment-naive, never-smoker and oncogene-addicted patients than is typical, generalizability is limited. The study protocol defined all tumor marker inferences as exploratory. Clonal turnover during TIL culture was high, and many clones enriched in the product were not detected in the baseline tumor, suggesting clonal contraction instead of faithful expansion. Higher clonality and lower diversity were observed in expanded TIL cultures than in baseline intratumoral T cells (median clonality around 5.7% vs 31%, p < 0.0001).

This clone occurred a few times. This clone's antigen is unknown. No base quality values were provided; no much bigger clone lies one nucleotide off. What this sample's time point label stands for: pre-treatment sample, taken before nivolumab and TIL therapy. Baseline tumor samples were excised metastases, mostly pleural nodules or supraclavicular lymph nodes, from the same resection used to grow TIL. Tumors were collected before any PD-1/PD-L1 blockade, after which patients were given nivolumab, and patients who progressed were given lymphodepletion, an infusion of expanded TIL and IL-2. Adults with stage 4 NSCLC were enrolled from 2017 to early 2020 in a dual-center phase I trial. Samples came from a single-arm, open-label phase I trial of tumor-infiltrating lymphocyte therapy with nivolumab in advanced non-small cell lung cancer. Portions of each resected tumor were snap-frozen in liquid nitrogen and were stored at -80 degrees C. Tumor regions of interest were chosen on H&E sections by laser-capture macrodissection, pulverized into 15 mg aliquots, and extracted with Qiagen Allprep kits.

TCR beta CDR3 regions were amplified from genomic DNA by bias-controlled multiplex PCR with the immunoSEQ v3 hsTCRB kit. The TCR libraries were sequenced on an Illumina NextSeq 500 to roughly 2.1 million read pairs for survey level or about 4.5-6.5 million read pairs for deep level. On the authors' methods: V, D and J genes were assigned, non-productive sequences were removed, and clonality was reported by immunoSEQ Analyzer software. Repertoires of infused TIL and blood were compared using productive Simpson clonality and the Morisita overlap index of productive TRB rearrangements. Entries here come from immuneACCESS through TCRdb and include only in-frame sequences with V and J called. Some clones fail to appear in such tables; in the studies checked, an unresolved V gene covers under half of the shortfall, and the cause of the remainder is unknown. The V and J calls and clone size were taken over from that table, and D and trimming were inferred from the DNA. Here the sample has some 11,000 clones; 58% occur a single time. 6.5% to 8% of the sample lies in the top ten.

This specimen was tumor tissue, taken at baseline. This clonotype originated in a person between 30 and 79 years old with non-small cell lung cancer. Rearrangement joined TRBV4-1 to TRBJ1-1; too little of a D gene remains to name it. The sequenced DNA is TGCGCCAGCAGCCAAGGGGGAAGCACTGAAGCTTTCTTT. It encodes CASSQGGSTEAFF.